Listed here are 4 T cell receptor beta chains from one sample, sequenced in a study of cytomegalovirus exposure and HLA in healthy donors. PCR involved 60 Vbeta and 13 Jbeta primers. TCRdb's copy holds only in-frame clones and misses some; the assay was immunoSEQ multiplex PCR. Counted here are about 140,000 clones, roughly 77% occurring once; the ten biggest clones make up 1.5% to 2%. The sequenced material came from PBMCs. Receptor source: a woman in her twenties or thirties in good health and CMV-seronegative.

For the CDR3, the DNA is TGTGCCAGCAGAGGACTGAGCTCCTACGAGCAGTACTTC. This translates into CASRGLSSYEQYF. This chain connects TRBV6-5 to TRBJ2-7; a possible D gene is TRBD2 (5 bases). The ends were cut back, 6 bases at V and 0 bases at J, with 9 bases in the middle. CDR1 and CDR2 from the germline V gene are MNHEY and SVGAGI. This CDR3 has 13 amino acids.

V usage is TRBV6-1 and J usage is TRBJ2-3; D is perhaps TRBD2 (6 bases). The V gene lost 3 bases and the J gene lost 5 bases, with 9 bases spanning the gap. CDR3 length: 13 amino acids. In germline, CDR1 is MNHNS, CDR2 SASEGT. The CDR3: CASSDWGEDTQYF. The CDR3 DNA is TGTGCCAGCAGTGACTGGGGGGAAGATACGCAGTATTTT.

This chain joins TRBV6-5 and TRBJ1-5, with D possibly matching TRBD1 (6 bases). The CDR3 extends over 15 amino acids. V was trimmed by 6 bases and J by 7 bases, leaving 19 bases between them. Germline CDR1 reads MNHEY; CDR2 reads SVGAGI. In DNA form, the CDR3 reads TGTGCCAGCAGACCCATTCAGGGGCTCAGGCAGCCCCAGCATTTT. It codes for CASRPIQGLRQPQHF.

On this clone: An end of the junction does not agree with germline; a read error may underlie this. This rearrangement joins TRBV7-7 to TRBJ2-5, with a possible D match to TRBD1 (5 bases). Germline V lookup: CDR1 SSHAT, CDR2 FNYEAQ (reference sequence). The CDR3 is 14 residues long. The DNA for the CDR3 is TGTGCTAGCAGCTCAGGACAAGACCAAGAGACCCAGTACTTC. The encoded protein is CASSSGQDQETQYF.